A selection of T cell receptor beta chains follows, all from one sample in a study of cytomegalovirus exposure and HLA in healthy donors. Some clones are missing from TCRdb's copy, which holds only in-frame ones; the method was immunoSEQ multiplex PCR. The sample has roughly 120,000 clones; 60% to 75% are singletons. Sequencing was carried out using PBMCs. These receptors all stem from a woman aged 50 to 65 in good health and CMV-seropositive. The CDR3 runs from the conserved cysteine through the conserved F or W. The D gene is left open where the match is weak. The listing skips clone size in some rows; elsewhere it reads once, few, many or a size class.

>TRBD2|TRBV7-9|TRBJ2-7|-|13
TGTTCCAGCAGCACCCGTACTAGCGTCGAGCAGTACTTC
CSSSTRTSVEQYF
>-|TRBV6-6|TRBJ2-1|-|15
TGTGCCAGCAGACGACAGTTTGGCTCCTACAATGAGCAGTTCTTC
CASRRQFGSYNEQFF
>-|TRBV7-9|TRBJ1-5|-|14
TGTTCCAGCAGCTTAGAAGCCGGGGTTCAGCCCCAGCATTTT
CSSSLEAGVQPQHF
>TRBD1|TRBV15|TRBJ2-2|-|14
TGTGCCACCCGAGGGGGCGCTAACACCGGGGAGCTGTTTTTT
CATRGGANTGELFF
>TRBD2|TRBV29-1|TRBJ2-7|-|12
TGCAGCGTTGAGGGAGGGGTGGGCGAGCAGTACTTC
CSVEGGVGEQYF
>-|TRBV7-9|TRBJ2-2|-|16
TGTGCCAGCAGCTTACGACGGGTGACTGATGGCGGGGAGCTGTTTTTT
CASSLRRVTDGGELFF
>TRBD1|TRBV30|TRBJ1-2|-|13
TGTGCCTGTACCCAGGGGGCGCTCCGTGGCTACACCTTC
CACTQGALRGYTF
>-|TRBV27|TRBJ1-2|-|14
TGTGCCAGCACAATACGGCCGGGTAACTATGGCTACACCTTC
CASTIRPGNYGYTF
>-|TRBV5-1|TRBJ2-7|once|14
TGCGCCAGCTCCTCGGGACTCCAGAAGTACGAGCAGTACTTC
CASSSGLQKYEQYF
>-|TRBV7-9|TRBJ2-5|-|14
TGTGCCAGCAGCTTCCCACAGGGTAGAGAGACCCAGTACTTC
CASSFPQGRETQYF
>TRBD1|TRBV7-2|TRBJ2-1|few|15
TGTGCCAGCAGGCCACACAGGGGGCAACCCAATGAGCAGTTCTTC
CASRPHRGQPNEQFF
>-|TRBV6-5|TRBJ2-2|-|15
TGTGCCAGCAGTGCCAGGGGTATGAGGCCCGGGGAGCTGTTTTTT
CASSARGMRPGELFF
>TRBD2|TRBV5-1|TRBJ2-2|-|18
TGCGCCAGCAGCTTGGCCTCCGCTAGCGGGGGGCAAACCGGGGAGCTGTTTTTT
CASSLASASGGQTGELFF
>-|TRBV11-2|TRBJ2-7|few|13
TGTGCCAGCAGCTTAGTCGGGGGTGGCGAGCAGTACTTC
CASSLVGGGEQYF
>-|TRBV9|TRBJ2-4|few|16
TGTGCCAGCAGCGTAGCCGGGGGACTAGCCAAAAACATTCAGTACTTC
CASSVAGGLAKNIQYF
>TRBD2|TRBV28|TRBJ2-1|-|16
TGTGCCAGCAGTTCGGCGACTAGCGGGGGGGCCAATGAGCAGTTCTTC
CASSSATSGGANEQFF
>-|TRBV5-1|TRBJ1-1|-|13
TGCGCCAGCAGCTTGGCCCCCGACACTGAAGCTTTCTTT
CASSLAPDTEAFF
>TRBD1|TRBV15|TRBJ1-2|-|13
TGTGCCACCAGCCAACGACAGGGGGCTGGCTACACCTTC
CATSQRQGAGYTF
>TRBD1|TRBV28|TRBJ1-4|-|14
TGTGCCAGCAGTGGGACAGGGGGCGCCGAAAAACTGTTTTTT
CASSGTGGAEKLFF
>TRBD1|TRBV28|TRBJ1-2|-|16
TGTGCCAGCAGTTCCGCCCAGGGACAGGCGACCTATGGCTACACCTTC
CASSSAQGQATYGYTF
>-|TRBV19|TRBJ1-2|few|11
TGTGCCAGTAGTATAGCTTATGGCTACACCTTC
CASSIAYGYTF
>-|TRBV5-6|TRBJ2-2|-|14
TGTGCCAGCAGCGCCAGGGAGGGGGCCGGGGAGCTGTTTTTT
CASSAREGAGELFF
>-|TRBV4-1|TRBJ1-5|few|13
TGCGCCAGCAGCCGAGGCCCCAATCAGCCCCAGCATTTT
CASSRGPNQPQHF